The 32 T cell receptor beta chains below all came from one sample that was sequenced in a study of T cell responses to AZD1222 COVID-19 vaccine. TCRdb keeps only in-frame clones here, not all; method: immunoSEQ multiplex PCR. The profile shows about 120,000 clones, 80% to 90% of them singletons. The sequences come from peripheral blood, collected on day 0 of AZD1222 vaccination. These receptor sequences come from an adult in good health.

The CDR3 DNA is TGTGCCAGTAGCGGGAACAGGGAGAACACTGAAGCTTTCTTT. Residues: CASSGNRENTEAFF. The chain employs TRBV19 and TRBJ1-1; tentatively, D is TRBD1 (6 bases). V lost 6 bases and J lost 1, with 12 bases in between. Germline V CDR1 and CDR2: LNHDA, SQIVND (reference sequence). The CDR3 sequence is 14 residues long.

The chain employs TRBV3-1 (or the pseudogene TRBV3-2) and TRBJ1-2; 7 bases map to TRBD1. CDR1 is LGHDT and CDR2 is YNNKEL in the germline V gene (reference sequence). The V segment lost 1 base and the J segment 4 bases; nucleotides outside the gene matches: 6. This CDR3 comprises 15 residues. CDR3 loop: CASSQAGTAVYGYTF. The CDR3 coding sequence is TGTGCCAGCAGCCAAGCTGGGACAGCAGTCTATGGCTACACCTTC.

CDR3 region: CASSVGGTYNEQFF. The CDR3 DNA sequence: TGTGCCAGCAGCGTAGGGGGAACCTACAATGAGCAGTTCTTC. The genes are TRBV9 and TRBJ2-1; D not certain. Germline V CDR1 and CDR2: SGDLS, YYNGEE. V was shortened by 0 bases and J by 2 bases, with 6 bases between the two germline ends. The CDR3 contains 14 residues. Filled out from reference TRBV9 and TRBJ2-1, the complete variable domain reads DSGVTQTPKHLITATGQRVTLRCSPRSGDLSVYWYQQSLDQGLQFLIQYYNGEERAKGNILERFSAQQFPDLHSELNLSSLELGDSALYFCASSVGGTYNEQFFGPGTRLTVL.

This chain joins TRBV11-2 and TRBJ1-1; 7 nucleotides line up with TRBD1. Germline lookup yields CDR1 SGHAT and CDR2 FQNNGV. Germline trimming cut 5 bases from V and 0 bases from J; bases unmatched to any gene: 6. This CDR3 has 15 amino acids. In nucleotides, the CDR3 is TGTGCCAGCAGCACCCGACAGGGCATGAACACTGAAGCTTTCTTT. Protein product: CASSTRQGMNTEAFF.

This chain links TRBV6-5 with TRBJ2-7; TRBD2 aligns across 7 bases. The CDR3 contains 13 residues. Germline V gives CDR1 MNHEY, CDR2 SVGAGI. V lost 6 bases, J lost 6 bases, and 8 bases stayed unmatched. DNA for the CDR3: TGTGCCAGCAGAGTGGGGGGAGGGATCGAGCAGTACTTC. Translating it yields CASRVGGGIEQYF.

V gene TRBV11-2 combines with J gene TRBJ2-7; D not certain. This CDR3 is built from 13 residues. The V gene's germline CDR1 is SGHAT and CDR2 FQNNGV. V was shortened by 2 bases and J by 2 bases, with 7 bases between the two germline ends. The CDR3 sequence: CASSLFGAYEQYF. The DNA of the CDR3 is TGTGCCAGCAGCTTATTTGGGGCCTACGAGCAGTACTTC.

The rearrangement joins TRBV2 to TRBJ1-2; 7 bases map to TRBD1. The CDR3 is made up of 14 amino acids. Trimming cost V 4 bases and J 0 bases; bases outside gene matches: 2. From germline, CDR1 is SNHLY and CDR2 FYNNEI. CDR3 bases: TGTGCCAGCAGTGCTCAGGGGGCTAACTATGGCTACACCTTC. Protein: CASSAQGANYGYTF. Drawing the rest from reference TRBV2 and TRBJ1-2, the complete variable domain is EPEVTQTPSHQVTQMGQEVILRCVPISNHLYFYWYRQILGQKVEFLVSFYNNEISEKSEIFDDQFSVERPDGSNFTLKIRSTKLEDSAMYFCASSAQGANYGYTFGSGTRLTVV.

The rearrangement links TRBV6-5 to TRBJ1-6; 7 nucleotides agree with TRBD1. The J segment lost 9 bases and the V segment lost 6 bases, leaving 11 bases of the junction unmatched. In germline, CDR1 is MNHEY, CDR2 SVGAGI. The CDR3 consists of 15 residues. The CDR3 nucleotides read TGTGCCAGCAGCCCCAGGGGGACAGAGGCTTCACCCCTCCACTTT. It yields the protein CASSPRGTEASPLHF.

J is TRBJ2-7 and V is TRBV6-5; no reliable D call. This CDR3 is 16 amino acids long. Germline CDR1 reads MNHEY; CDR2 reads SVGAGI. V was trimmed by 0 bases and J by 0 bases, leaving 12 bases between them. The DNA of the CDR3 is TGTGCCAGCAGTTACTCCGATGCATCACCCTCCTACGAGCAGTACTTC. Translated: CASSYSDASPSYEQYF.

This rearrangement joins TRBV28 to TRBJ2-7; 9 bases agree with TRBD1. The CDR3 is 13 residues long. Germline loops: CDR1 MDHEN, CDR2 SYDVKM. The trim removed 8 bases at V and 0 bases at J, leaving 2 bases unmatched. CDR3 in amino acids: CASGTGSSYEQYF. The CDR3 DNA reads TGTGCCAGCGGGACAGGGAGCTCCTACGAGCAGTACTTC.

The V call is TRBV21-1, the J call TRBJ1-6; the tabulated D call, TRBD1, remains unverified against the DNA. TRBV21-1 is a known pseudogene. CDR3 length: 17 amino acids. The CDR3 bases are TGTGCCAGTATACAGGGCCTCAGCGAAACGTATAATTCACCCCTCCACTTT. Its translation is CASIQGLSETYNSPLHF.

This clone was detected only a few times. V and J are TRBV11-3 and TRBJ2-3; a weak D match, TRBD2 (6 bases). CDR3 length: 18 amino acids. V was trimmed by 5 bases and J by 0 bases, leaving 21 bases between them. Germline values: CDR1 SGHNT, CDR2 YENEEA. CDR3 sequence (DNA): TGTGCCAGCAGCGGACTCGTCGGGAGCCCCTTAAGCACAGATACGCAGTATTTT. Protein: CASSGLVGSPLSTDTQYF.

This clone was counted a few times. The chain is built from TRBV24-1 and TRBJ1-5, with TRBD1 identical over 9 bases. V dropped 3 bases and J dropped 5; count of bases not matched to a gene: 10. CDR1 KGHDR and CDR2 SFDVKD come from the germline V gene. The CDR3 contains 17 residues. This CDR3 reads CATSDRPGQGGHQPQHF. In DNA form, the CDR3 reads TGTGCCACCAGTGATCGACCGGGACAGGGAGGACATCAGCCCCAGCATTTT.

This sequence joins TRBV7-3 and TRBJ2-7; TRBD2 matches at 13 bases. Germline V gene sequence: CDR1 SGHTA, CDR2 FQGTGA. The CDR3 length is 15 residues. V lost 5 bases, J lost 5 bases, and 6 bases stayed unmatched. The CDR3 nucleotides are TGTGCCAGCAGCCCCCGGACTAGCGGGAGAGACGAGCAGTACTTC. This codes for CASSPRTSGRDEQYF.

The V and J genes are TRBV7-9 and TRBJ1-3; 7 bases are shared with TRBD1. The trim removed 3 bases at V and 4 bases at J, leaving 3 bases unmatched. The CDR3 is 14 amino acids. The V gene's germline CDR1 is SEHNR and CDR2 FQNEAQ (reference sequence). The CDR3 region is CASSFGTEGNTIYF. CDR3 DNA sequence: TGTGCCAGCAGCTTCGGGACAGAGGGAAACACCATATATTTT.

This clone appeared once. J is TRBJ2-1 and V is TRBV7-2; D call uncertain. V was pared by 1 base and J by 4 bases, with 5 bases between. Per the germline V gene, CDR1 is SGHTA and CDR2 is FQGNSA. The CDR3 runs to 13 residues. As DNA, the CDR3 is TGTGCCAGCAGCTTAGGGGCTTACAATGAGCAGTTCTTC. Translating it yields CASSLGAYNEQFF.

This rearrangement joins TRBV6-5 to TRBJ2-7; 12 bases align to TRBD2. CDR3 size: 14 residues. Germline CDR1 is MNHEY and CDR2 is SVGAGI. The trim removed 6 bases at V and 2 bases at J, leaving 2 bases unmatched. The CDR3 protein is CASSLAGGPYEQYF. CDR3 coding DNA: TGTGCCAGCAGCCTAGCGGGAGGGCCCTACGAGCAGTACTTC.

The chain couples TRBV5-1 to TRBJ1-2, with TRBD1 as a possible D gene (6 bases). The CDR3 is 17 residues long. Germline V gene lookup returns CDR1 SGHRS and CDR2 YFSETQ. V lost 3 bases and J 0 bases, leaving 18 bases between the germline ends. DNA of the CDR3: TGCGCCAGCAGCTATTCACCCCAGGGGATTTCTAACTATGGCTACACCTTC. It translates to CASSYSPQGISNYGYTF.

This clone occurred a few times. V gene TRBV9 combines with J gene TRBJ1-4, with D perhaps matching TRBD1 (5 bases). Between the trimmed V and J ends, which lost 0 bases and 7 bases, there was a span of 13 bases. Per the germline V gene, CDR1 is SGDLS and CDR2 is YYNGEE. The CDR3 loop spans 15 amino acids. The CDR3 DNA sequence: TGTGCCAGCAGCGTAGACGGGCAGGGTGGTGAAAAACTGTTTTTT. As protein: CASSVDGQGGEKLFF. The whole variable domain, remainder taken from reference TRBV9 and TRBJ1-4, is DSGVTQTPKHLITATGQRVTLRCSPRSGDLSVYWYQQSLDQGLQFLIQYYNGEERAKGNILERFSAQQFPDLHSELNLSSLELGDSALYFCASSVDGQGGEKLFFGSGTQLSVL.

The V and J genes are TRBV3-1 (or the pseudogene TRBV3-2) and TRBJ1-4; D call uncertain. CDR1 is LGHDT, CDR2 YNNKEL, per germline (reference sequence). The CDR3 loop spans 12 amino acids. Trimming pared 3 bases from V and 5 bases from J, leaving 4 bases between. The CDR3 protein is CASSHGNEKLFF. DNA for the CDR3: TGTGCCAGCAGCCACGGGAATGAAAAACTGTTTTTT.

The chain has TRBV19 and TRBJ2-7, with 9 bases aligning to TRBD2. Trimming at V came to 1 base and at J to 6 bases, leaving 4 bases not matched to a gene. Germline V gene data show CDR1 as LNHDA and CDR2 as SQIVND (reference sequence). The CDR3 covers 14 residues. CDR3 bases: TGTGCCAGTAGTATAGTCAAGACTAGCGGCGAGCAGTACTTC. It encodes CASSIVKTSGEQYF.

The chain uses TRBV27 and TRBJ2-1; 9 nucleotides align to TRBD1. The germline CDR1 and CDR2 sequences are MNHEY and SMNVEV (reference sequence). CDR3 length: 16 residues. The junction had 15 bases not matched to a gene; V was cut back by 8 bases and J by 7 bases. CDR3 region: CASVQGQGINSNEQFF. CDR3 DNA sequence: TGTGCCAGCGTCCAAGGACAGGGGATAAACAGTAATGAGCAGTTCTTC.

The chain has TRBV5-1 and TRBJ2-5; 8 bases are shared with TRBD1. The CDR3 contains 15 residues. V lost 0 bases and J lost 4; bases outside the gene matches: 5. CDR1 and CDR2 (germline): SGHRS, YFSETQ. The CDR3 nucleotides read TGCGCCAGCAGCTTGGGCCCAGGGGGCCTAGAGACCCAGTACTTC. This translates into CASSLGPGGLETQYF.

In its sample, this clone was seen a few times. This rearrangement joins TRBV5-5 to TRBJ1-4, with D tentatively TRBD1 (5 bases). Trimming pared 1 base from V and 5 bases from J, leaving 9 bases between. The CDR3 is 14 amino acids. Germline V gene data show CDR1 as SGHKS and CDR2 as YYEKEE (reference sequence). DNA for the CDR3: TGTGCCAGCAGCTTGCGGGGCACCAATGAAAAACTGTTTTTT. Encoded protein: CASSLRGTNEKLFF.

J is TRBJ1-2 and V is TRBV6-5; maybe TRBD1 (5 bases). Germline loops: CDR1 MNHEY, CDR2 SVGAGI. The V end lost 5 bases, the J end lost 5 bases, and 15 bases lay between the germline ends. The CDR3 loop spans 14 amino acids. This chain's CDR3 is CASSPLEGFYGYTF. The CDR3 coding sequence is TGTGCCAGCAGTCCGTTGGAGGGGTTTTATGGCTACACCTTC.

V gene TRBV5-4 combines with J gene TRBJ2-1, with 10 bases identical to TRBD2. Germline values: CDR1 SGHNT, CDR2 YYREEE (reference sequence). The CDR3 is 13 residues long. Trimming removed 4 bases from V and 9 bases from J; junction bases left unmatched: 4. As DNA, the CDR3 is TGTGCCAGCAGCCCGAGCGGGGGGGGTGAGCAGTTCTTC. This codes for CASSPSGGGEQFF.

The rearrangement joins TRBV3-1 (or the pseudogene TRBV3-2) to TRBJ1-6; the D is unclear. This CDR3 spans 14 amino acids. Trimming stripped 4 bases from V and 7 bases from J, with 11 bases between. Germline V CDR1 and CDR2: LGHDT, YNNKEL (reference sequence). For the CDR3, the DNA is TGTGCCAGCAGCCCGGCCGTCTCAAATTCACCCCTCCACTTT. This encodes CASSPAVSNSPLHF.

V gene TRBV5-4 combines with J gene TRBJ2-3; 8 bases are a match to TRBD2. The CDR3 spans 17 residues. Germline CDR1 is SGHNT and CDR2 is YYREEE (reference sequence). Trimming at V came to 0 bases and at J to 2 bases, leaving 8 bases not matched to a gene. Written as DNA, the CDR3 is TGTGCCAGCAGCTTGGGCCTACTAGCGGTGTCCACAGATACGCAGTATTTT. Translated, it gives CASSLGLLAVSTDTQYF.

This clone was seen only a few times. The V and J genes are TRBV2 and TRBJ1-5; D is unclear. The CDR3 is 13 residues long. V lost 7 bases to trimming and J lost 2 bases, with 9 bases between them. CDR1 is SNHLY, CDR2 FYNNEI, per germline. The CDR3 bases are TGTGCCAGCAACGAGTGGGGCAATCAGCCCCAGCATTTT. Translation: CASNEWGNQPQHF.

The table lists this clone with a count of one. This chain joins TRBV7-2 and TRBJ1-5; 9 nucleotides align to TRBD1. CDR3 length equals 14 residues. Germline CDR1 is SGHTA and CDR2 is FQGNSA. J was trimmed by 6 bases and V by 6 bases; bases with no gene match: 6. CDR3 residues: CASSVTGGPQPQHF. CDR3 DNA: TGTGCCAGCAGTGTCACAGGGGGCCCTCAGCCCCAGCATTTT.

The chain uses TRBV6-1 and TRBJ1-5, with D unresolved. Germline V gene sequence: CDR1 MNHNS, CDR2 SASEGT. The ends were cut back, 2 bases at V and 4 bases at J, with 6 bases in the middle. The CDR3 length is 13 residues. The DNA for the CDR3 is TGTGCCAGCAGTGAACGAGAGAATCAGCCCCAGCATTTT. Its protein product is CASSERENQPQHF.

The rearrangement joins TRBV5-1 to TRBJ1-1, with TRBD1 as a possible D gene (6 bases). Per germline, CDR1 SGHRS and CDR2 YFSETQ. V was shortened by 3 bases and J by 4 bases, with 16 bases between the two germline ends. There are 15 residues in the CDR3. The CDR3 reads CASSSTTGQITEAFF. The DNA of the CDR3 is TGCGCCAGCAGCTCGACTACAGGGCAAATCACTGAAGCTTTCTTT.